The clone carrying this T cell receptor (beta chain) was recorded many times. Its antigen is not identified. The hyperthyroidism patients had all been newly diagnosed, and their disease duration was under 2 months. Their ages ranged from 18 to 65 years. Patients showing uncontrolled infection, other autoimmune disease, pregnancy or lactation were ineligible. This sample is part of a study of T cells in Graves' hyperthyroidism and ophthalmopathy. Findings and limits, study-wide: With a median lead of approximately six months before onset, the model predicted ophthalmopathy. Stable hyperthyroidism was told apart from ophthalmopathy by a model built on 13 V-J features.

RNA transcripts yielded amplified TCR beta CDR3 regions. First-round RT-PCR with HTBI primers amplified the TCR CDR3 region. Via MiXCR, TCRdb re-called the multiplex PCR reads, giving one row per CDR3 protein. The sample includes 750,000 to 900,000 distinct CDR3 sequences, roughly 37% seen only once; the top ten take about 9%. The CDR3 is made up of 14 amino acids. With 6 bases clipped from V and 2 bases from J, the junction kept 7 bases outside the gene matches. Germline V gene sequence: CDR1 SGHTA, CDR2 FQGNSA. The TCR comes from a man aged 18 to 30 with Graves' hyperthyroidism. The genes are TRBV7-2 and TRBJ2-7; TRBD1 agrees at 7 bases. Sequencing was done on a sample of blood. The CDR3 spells CASSPRTGPYEQYF. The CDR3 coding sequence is TGTGCCAGCAGTCCCAGGACAGGACCCTACGAGCAGTACTTC.